The entry below gives a single T cell receptor beta chain sequence along with its context. This sample was included in a study of blood T cell repertoires in COVID-19. Whole-study context: PBMCs, B-cell-depleted T cells, or T cells were the source of the cDNA or gDNA that made up the material.

The CDR3 has 18 residues. In germline, CDR1 is SGHRS, CDR2 YFSETQ. Trimming took 4 bases from V and 4 from J; bases not matched to a gene: 9. TCRdb keeps only in-frame clones here, not all; method: immunoSEQ multiplex PCR. The table lists 250,000 to 300,000 clones, 86% of them singletons. A Seattle source enrolled patients during active infection and followed them longitudinally. The rearrangement links TRBV5-1 to TRBJ2-6; TRBD1 matches at 12 bases. The source of this sequence is a woman aged 70-85 years with COVID-19, enrolled during active disease. The sequenced sample consisted of peripheral blood. CDR3 sequence (DNA): TGCGCCAGCAGCCTCCGGGACAGGGGGCGATCGGGGGCCAACGTCCTGACTTTC. Its translation: CASSLRDRGRSGANVLTF.